Below are 17 T cell receptor beta chains sequenced from a single sample in a study of cytomegalovirus exposure and HLA in healthy donors. Libraries were prepared by immunoSEQ multiplex PCR; TCRdb keeps only in-frame clonotypes and omits some of them. Counted here are about 150,000 clones, approximately 90% occurring once; the ten biggest clones make up about 0.64%. Input material: PBMCs. Receptors were obtained from a man in his late teens or twenties in good health and CMV-seronegative.

The chain links TRBV5-4 to TRBJ2-1, with 12 bases lining up with TRBD2. Germline lookup yields CDR1 SGHNT and CDR2 YYREEE (reference sequence). The CDR3 is 15 residues long. V trimming: 5 bases; J trimming: 4 bases; junction bases outside the gene matches: 4. CDR3 nucleotides: TGTGCCAGCAGTTTCGGGACTAGCGGGTACAATGAGCAGTTCTTC. Encoded protein: CASSFGTSGYNEQFF.

The rearrangement links TRBV5-4 to TRBJ2-3; 9 bases line up with TRBD1. The V gene end was trimmed by 4 bases and the J gene end by 1 base; junction bases not matched to a gene: 7. This CDR3 region has 16 residues. Germline CDR1 reads SGHNT; CDR2 reads YYREEE (reference sequence). CDR3 in DNA: TGTGCCAGCAGCCCGCGGACAGGGGAAGGCACAGATACGCAGTATTTT. Translation: CASSPRTGEGTDTQYF.

The rearrangement links TRBV18 to TRBJ2-7, with 13 bases that match TRBD2. CDR1 and CDR2 (germline): KGHSH, LQKENI. V gave up 3 bases and J gave up 6 bases; unmatched junction bases: 5. The CDR3 totals 15 residues. CDR3 coding DNA: TGTGCCAGCTCACCGGGACTAGCGGGGATGCCCGAGCAGTACTTC. This translates into CASSPGLAGMPEQYF.

The rearrangement uses TRBV11-2 and TRBJ1-2; 10 bases agree with TRBD1. J lost 7 bases, V lost 6 bases, and 5 bases had no gene match. The CDR3 runs 13 residues. CDR1 is SGHAT and CDR2 is FQNNGV in the germline V gene. The CDR3 loop is CASRATGGGGYTF. The CDR3, as DNA: TGTGCCAGCAGGGCGACAGGGGGCGGTGGCTACACCTTC. Full variable domain (outside the CDR3, taken from reference TRBV11-2 and TRBJ1-2): EAGVAQSPRYKIIEKRQSVAFWCNPISGHATLYWYQQILGQGPKLLIQFQNNGVVDDSQLPKDRFSAERLKGVDSTLKIQPAKLEDSAVYLCASRATGGGGYTFGSGTRLTVV.

The genes are TRBV7-2 and TRBJ2-3; 8 bases are a match to TRBD2. From germline, CDR1 is SGHTA and CDR2 FQGNSA. V lost 3 bases to trimming and J lost 11 bases; unmatched junction nucleotides: 16. The CDR3 is made up of 16 amino acids. CDR3 residues: CASSFLAGRATQEQYF. CDR3 nucleotide sequence: TGTGCCAGCAGCTTTCTAGCCGGGAGGGCCACCCAGGAGCAGTATTTT.

The chain recombines TRBV5-1 with TRBJ1-2, with 9 bases identical to TRBD1. Germline V lookup: CDR1 SGHRS, CDR2 YFSETQ. The CDR3 extends over 17 amino acids. V shed 0 bases and J 0 bases; nucleotides not matched to a gene: 6. CDR3 bases: TGCGCCAGCAGCTTGGTGGGACAGGGTCGGTCTAACTATGGCTACACCTTC. This translates into CASSLVGQGRSNYGYTF.

The chain employs TRBV18 and TRBJ2-7; 7 nucleotides agree with TRBD1. V trimming: 4 bases; J trimming: 3 bases; junction bases outside the gene matches: 9. Per germline, CDR1 KGHSH and CDR2 LQKENI. The CDR3 extends over 15 amino acids. The CDR3 reads CASSQPDRSFYEQYF. CDR3 nucleotides: TGTGCCAGCTCACAACCGGACAGGAGTTTCTACGAGCAGTACTTC.

The chain uses TRBV6-5 and TRBJ2-3; 9 positions agree with TRBD2. CDR3 size: 14 residues. From germline, CDR1 is MNHEY and CDR2 SVGAGI. V was clipped by 2 bases and J by 6 bases; unmatched bases: 3. The CDR3 sequence: CASSYQAGGDTQYF. CDR3 DNA: TGTGCCAGCAGTTACCAAGCGGGAGGCGATACGCAGTATTTT.

CDR3: CASSAPGQGDYGYTF. The CDR3 nucleotides are TGTGCCAGCAGCGCCCCGGGACAGGGGGACTATGGCTACACCTTC. The V gene is TRBV9, the J gene TRBJ1-2, with TRBD1 identical over 11 bases. Germline lookup yields CDR1 SGDLS and CDR2 YYNGEE. This CDR3 is built from 15 residues. The V gene end was trimmed by 3 bases and the J gene end by 3 bases; junction bases not matched to a gene: 4.

This clone was seen a single time. The gene calls are TRBV15 and TRBJ2-5; TRBD1 aligns across 7 bases. J was trimmed by 5 bases and V by 4 bases; bases with no gene match: 10. This CDR3 spans 15 amino acids. CDR1 and CDR2 from the germline V gene are LNHNV and YYDKDF (reference sequence). This CDR3 is CATSIYATGVETQYF. Written as DNA, the CDR3 is TGTGCCACCAGCATATATGCTACAGGGGTTGAGACCCAGTACTTC.

The rearrangement links TRBV7-2 to TRBJ1-1, with 7 bases matching TRBD1. CDR1 is SGHTA, CDR2 FQGNSA, per germline. This CDR3 contains 15 residues. V lost 5 bases, J lost 11 bases, and 17 bases stayed unmatched. This chain's CDR3 is CASSHGTVGRGRAFF. For the CDR3, the DNA is TGTGCCAGCAGCCACGGGACAGTGGGCCGAGGGAGGGCTTTCTTT.

V usage is TRBV5-1 and J usage is TRBJ2-3, with D possibly matching TRBD2 (6 bases). Looked up from germline, CDR1 is SGHRS and CDR2 is YFSETQ. This CDR3 has 16 residues. Trimming pared 4 bases from V and 3 bases from J, leaving 18 bases between. The CDR3 sequence: CASSLLRDLYTDTQYF. The CDR3 region has the DNA TGCGCCAGCAGCCTCCTCAGGGACTTATATACAGATACGCAGTATTTT.

This clone was seen only a few times. The gene calls are TRBV11-2 and TRBJ1-5; D unresolved. V was cut by 0 bases and J by 2 bases, with 8 bases left in between. Germline V lookup: CDR1 SGHAT, CDR2 FQNNGV. CDR3 length: 15 residues. The CDR3 region has the DNA TGTGCCAGCAGCTTAGACTGGGCAGGCAATCAGCCCCAGCATTTT. It is translated as CASSLDWAGNQPQHF.

This chain joins TRBV7-2 and TRBJ2-2, with TRBD1 matching over 9 bases. V trimming: 3 bases; J trimming: 7 bases; junction bases outside the gene matches: 12. This CDR3 has 17 residues. From germline, CDR1 is SGHTA and CDR2 FQGNSA. The CDR3 loop reads CASSLQRGTGRVGELFF. The CDR3 nucleotides are TGTGCCAGCAGCTTGCAGAGAGGGACAGGGCGGGTCGGGGAGCTGTTTTTT.

This clone was observed a handful of times. The chain recombines TRBV6-1 with TRBJ2-7; TRBD1 matches at 7 bases. The ends lost 4 bases at V and 0 bases at J; junction bases unmatched: 6. Germline loops: CDR1 MNHNS, CDR2 SASEGT. The CDR3 is 15 amino acids. Here the CDR3 reads CASSAWTGVSYEQYV. The CDR3 DNA sequence: TGTGCCAGCAGTGCATGGACAGGTGTCTCCTACGAGCAGTACGTC.

The J gene is TRBJ2-5, the V gene TRBV5-6; TRBD1 matches 10 bases. The CDR3 loop spans 15 amino acids. Germline CDR1 reads SGHDT; CDR2 reads YYEEEE. After removal of 0 bases from V and 5 bases from J, the junction contained 4 bases not matched to a gene. CDR3 bases: TGTGCCAGCAGCTTGGGACAGGGGGCATGGGAGACCCAGTACTTC. This sequence encodes CASSLGQGAWETQYF.

The genes are TRBV6-5 and TRBJ2-6; the D is unclear. Germline CDR1 reads MNHEY; CDR2 reads SVGAGI. V shed 1 base and J shed 1 base, with 5 bases lying between them. This CDR3 is built from 15 residues. The CDR3 reads CASSYLESGANVLTF. For the CDR3, the DNA is TGTGCCAGCAGTTACTTGGAGTCTGGGGCCAACGTCCTGACTTTC.